The 3 T cell receptor beta chains below come from one sample, sequenced in a study of blood T cell repertoires in COVID-19. Sequencing used immunoSEQ multiplex PCR; TCRdb keeps in-frame clones, though not all of them. The sample includes some 270,000 clones, roughly 90% of them seen just once. What was sequenced was PBMCs or T cells enriched from blood (not recorded which). These receptors came from a woman aged 40 to 49 who had recovered from COVID-19.

Comments on this clone: Other DNA sequences in the same sample also yield this CDR3. This chain connects TRBV18 to TRBJ1-1; D is ambiguous. CDR1 and CDR2 (germline): KGHSH, LQKENI. V was clipped by 3 bases and J by 0 bases, with 11 bases between them. This CDR3 is built from 15 residues. The CDR3 here is CASSPPGSMNTEAFF. CDR3 coding DNA: TGTGCCAGCTCACCTCCTGGTAGCATGAACACTGAAGCTTTCTTT.

The CDR3, as DNA: TGTGCCAGTAGAAGGACTGGCGGGGAGCTGTTTTTT. Protein sequence: CASRRTGGELFF. This chain connects TRBV19 to TRBJ2-2, with a possible D match to TRBD2 (5 bases). Germline V gene lookup returns CDR1 LNHDA and CDR2 SQIVND (reference sequence). CDR3 length: 12 residues. Trimming stripped 6 bases from V and 7 bases from J, with 9 bases between.

The V and J genes are TRBV10-1 and TRBJ1-2; D perhaps matches TRBD1 (6 bases). V was cut by 2 bases and J by 3 bases, with 7 bases left in between. Germline lookup yields CDR1 WNHNN and CDR2 SYGVQD (reference sequence). The CDR3 consists of 13 residues. The CDR3 protein is CASSERQDYGYTF. The CDR3 nucleotides read TGCGCCAGCAGTGAGCGACAGGACTATGGCTACACCTTC.